This T cell receptor (beta chain) was identified during a study of T cell repertoires in cytomegalovirus infection. Study overall: Use of recently identified HLA-C-restricted and well-studied HLA-B-restricted CMV epitopes was part of the study. An indication of both CMV infection and matching HLA type came from public TCR beta signatures.

Ten or more counts support this clonotype. As yet, its antigen is unknown. Study findings and constraints: The study found HLA-C-restricted CMV-specific TCR beta clonotypes dominating the ex vivo response. Cumulated frequencies of public TCR beta families served to identify carriers of CMV plus the relevant HLA.

The CDR3 spans 16 residues. J was trimmed by 1 base and V by 6 bases; bases with no gene match: 7. TCRdb used MiXCR to reprocess the reads, holding one entry per CDR3 protein. The profile shows approximately 990,000 distinct CDR3 sequences, around a third of them singletons. The input for sequencing was cultured CD8+ T cells from PBMCs, taken from culture after CMV antigen stimulation. The sequence was collected from a human donor in good health (CMV status not recorded). Some clones in this sample may be carry-over from other donors' samples. The chain is built from TRBV12-3 or TRBV12-4 and TRBJ2-3, with 10 bases fitting TRBD2. This CDR3 is CASRSSGGDRTDTQYF. CDR3 sequence (DNA): TGTGCCAGCAGGTCTAGCGGGGGCGATCGCACAGATACGCAGTATTTT.